Listed here are 4 T cell receptor beta chains from one sample, sequenced in a study of response to subunit inactivated influenza vaccine. A single record per CDR3 protein comes from TCRdb applying MiXCR to the RT-PCR reads. The table records approximately 500,000 distinct CDR3 sequences, around 13% of them present only once. Sequencing was performed on PBMCs from blood, taken roughly 46 days after vaccination. The source of these receptors is a man in his fifties or sixties who received an inactivated influenza vaccine.

This clonotype was seen ten or more times. The J gene is TRBJ1-5, the V gene TRBV20-1; 9 bases match TRBD1. The length of the CDR3 is 14 residues. CDR1 is DFQATT and CDR2 is SNEGSKA in the germline V gene (reference sequence). V was pared by 4 bases and J by 8 bases, with 9 bases of the junction left unmatched. Here the CDR3 DNA reads TGCAGTGCTACCCGGGACAGGGATTGGGAGCCCCAGCATTTT. This sequence encodes CSATRDRDWEPQHF.

This clonotype was picked up a small number of times. The gene calls are TRBV14 and TRBJ2-1, with TRBD2 identical over 11 bases. The germline CDR1 and CDR2 sequences are SGHDN and FVKESK. Losses at the gene ends were 3 bases for V and 0 bases for J; bases not matched to a gene: 1. The CDR3 spans 16 residues. The CDR3 sequence: CASSHLAGGSYNEQFF. In nucleotides, the CDR3 is TGTGCCAGCAGCCATCTAGCGGGGGGCTCCTACAATGAGCAGTTCTTC. Combining the CDR3 with reference TRBV14 and TRBJ2-1 gives the whole variable domain EAGVTQFPSHSVIEKGQTVTLRCDPISGHDNLYWYRRVMGKEIKFLLHFVKESKQDESGMPNNRFLAERTGGTYSTLKVQPAELEDSGVYFCASSHLAGGSYNEQFFGPGTRLTVL.

Ten or more counts support this clonotype. This rearrangement joins TRBV28 to TRBJ2-7; 11 nucleotides agree with TRBD1. The germline CDR1 and CDR2 sequences are MDHEN and SYDVKM. The V segment lost 5 bases and the J segment 6 bases; nucleotides outside the gene matches: 12. The CDR3 has 16 residues. The CDR3 DNA follows: TGTGCCAGCAGTCCCGCCTGGACAGGGGGCAAAGGCGAGCAGTACTTC. This encodes CASSPAWTGGKGEQYF.

Only a few counts were recorded for this clonotype. The chain uses TRBV9 and TRBJ2-2; D ambiguous. V was trimmed by 0 bases and J by 2 bases, leaving 8 bases between them. The CDR3 loop spans 15 amino acids. CDR1 is SGDLS, CDR2 YYNGEE, per germline. CDR3 residues: CASSVAAANTGELFF. The CDR3 DNA reads as TGTGCCAGCAGCGTAGCGGCTGCTAACACCGGGGAGCTGTTTTTT.